The 26 T cell receptor beta chains presented below share a single source sample, sequenced in a study of technical replicates of blood from a handful of donors. Assay: immunoSEQ multiplex PCR; the TCRdb copy retains only in-frame clones and omits some. The table shows some 75,000 clones, with around 96% occurring only once. Sequencing was done on a sample of T cells isolated from PBMCs. Source of these receptors: a human donor in good health.

The chain combines TRBV29-1 with TRBJ2-1; D unresolved. Looked up from germline, CDR1 is SQVTM and CDR2 is ANQGSEA. This CDR3 is built from 14 residues. V was clipped by 7 bases and J by 7 bases, with 20 bases between them. The CDR3 spells CSANKDGSYNEQFF. CDR3 coding DNA: TGCAGCGCTAATAAAGACGGGTCGTATAATGAGCAGTTCTTC.

CDR3 loop: CASSILAGETQYF. CDR3 DNA: TGTGCCAGCAGTATCCTAGCGGGAGAGACCCAGTACTTC. The chain joins TRBV2 to TRBJ2-5; 8 bases are a match to TRBD2. CDR1 is SNHLY and CDR2 is FYNNEI in the germline V gene. The junction had 3 bases not matched to a gene; V was cut back by 5 bases and J by 4 bases. CDR3 size: 13 residues.

The J gene is TRBJ1-2, the V gene TRBV27; 8 bases align to TRBD1. Germline V gives CDR1 MNHEY, CDR2 SMNVEV (reference sequence). V shed 6 bases and J 0 bases; nucleotides not matched to a gene: 9. The CDR3 is 16 amino acids. The CDR3 protein is CASSDRGLTSNYGYTF. CDR3 bases: TGTGCCAGCAGCGACAGGGGCCTTACCTCTAACTATGGCTACACCTTC.

The chain links TRBV28 to TRBJ2-5; tentative D call: TRBD2 (5 bases). V lost 5 bases to trimming and J lost 7 bases, with 20 bases between them. Germline CDR1 MDHEN, CDR2 SYDVKM. The CDR3 totals 15 residues. In DNA, the CDR3 is TGTGCCAGCAGTCCACCGACTACCTTCGGTCGGACCCAGTACTTC. This gives the protein CASSPPTTFGRTQYF. The full variable domain, completed using reference TRBV28 and TRBJ2-5, is DVKVTQSSRYLVKRTGEKVFLECVQDMDHENMFWYRQDPGLGLRLIYFSYDVKMKEKGDIPEGYSVSREKKERFSLILESASTNQTSMYLCASSPPTTFGRTQYFGPGTRLLVL.

The V call is TRBV9, the J call TRBJ2-5; TRBD1 might be the D (5 bases). The CDR3 spans 14 residues. The germline CDR1 and CDR2 sequences are SGDLS and YYNGEE. V was cut by 2 bases and J by 5 bases, with 13 bases left in between. The DNA of the CDR3 is TGTGCCAGCAGCGTGTCAGGGTTAGGGGAGACCCAGTACTTC. Translated, it gives CASSVSGLGETQYF.

This clone was seen just once. The CDR3 region has the DNA TGTGCCAGCAGTGAATATGACAGGATCGCTAACTATGGCTACACCTTC. Encoded protein: CASSEYDRIANYGYTF. This sequence joins TRBV6-1 and TRBJ1-2; tentative D call: TRBD1 (6 bases). The CDR3 length is 16 residues. V dropped 2 bases and J dropped 0 bases, with 13 bases sitting between them. Germline-derived CDR1 and CDR2 are MNHNS and SASEGT.

V usage is TRBV9 and J usage is TRBJ1-1, with 8 positions matching TRBD1. This CDR3 comprises 16 residues. In germline, CDR1 is SGDLS, CDR2 YYNGEE. V was clipped by 3 bases and J by 2 bases; unmatched bases: 9. This CDR3 reads CASSDREDRVNTEAFF. The CDR3 DNA sequence: TGTGCCAGCAGCGACAGAGAGGACAGGGTAAACACTGAAGCTTTCTTT.

This chain joins TRBV19 and TRBJ2-3; 8 bases are a match to TRBD1. The length of the CDR3 is 15 residues. V shed 6 bases, J shed 4 bases, and the junction held 9 bases outside the gene matches. Germline V gene lookup returns CDR1 LNHDA and CDR2 SQIVND (reference sequence). The CDR3 bases are TGTGCCAGTAGGCAGGACAGGGCCACGGCAGATACGCAGTATTTT. The encoded protein is CASRQDRATADTQYF.

The V and J genes are TRBV25-1 and TRBJ1-1; weak D call: TRBD1 (6 bases). Germline CDR1 reads MGHDK; CDR2 reads SYGVNS. The CDR3 extends over 12 amino acids. Trimming left V 10 bases short and J 6 bases short, with 15 bases between. Written as DNA, the CDR3 is TGTGCCACCATGGACAGTCTCGCTGAAGCTTTCTTT. This sequence encodes CATMDSLAEAFF.

This sequence joins TRBV5-1 and TRBJ2-7; 7 bases line up with TRBD2. The germline V gene encodes CDR1 SGHRS and CDR2 YFSETQ. V was clipped by 2 bases and J by 1 base; unmatched bases: 6. The CDR3 is made up of 15 amino acids. CDR3 loop: CASSFGRPQSYEQYF. The CDR3 DNA sequence: TGCGCCAGCAGCTTCGGGAGGCCTCAGTCCTACGAGCAGTACTTC.

The rearrangement joins TRBV16 to TRBJ2-5; TRBD2 matches at 14 bases. This CDR3 comprises 16 residues. Germline lookup yields CDR1 KGHSY and CDR2 FQNENV. V trimming: 4 bases; J trimming: 2 bases; junction bases outside the gene matches: 3. The CDR3 here is CASSPGLAGAQETQYF. Written as DNA, the CDR3 is TGTGCCAGCAGCCCGGGACTAGCGGGAGCTCAAGAGACCCAGTACTTC.

This clone has just one count. J is TRBJ2-5 and V is TRBV11-2; 9 bases align to TRBD1. V shed 11 bases, J shed 5 bases, and the junction held 6 bases outside the gene matches. The CDR3 is 12 amino acids. Germline CDR1 reads SGHAT; CDR2 reads FQNNGV. CDR3 in DNA: TGTGCCGGGGGACAGGGACAGGAGACCCAGTACTTC. This sequence encodes CAGGQGQETQYF.

This chain uses TRBV6-5 with TRBJ2-2, with unresolved D. Germline V lookup: CDR1 MNHEY, CDR2 SVGAGI. CDR3 length equals 14 residues. V lost 3 bases to trimming and J lost 0 bases, with 5 bases between them. CDR3 amino acids: CASSYIPNTGELFF. The CDR3 bases are TGTGCCAGCAGTTATATCCCGAACACCGGGGAGCTGTTTTTT.

V is TRBV9 and J is TRBJ1-5, with TRBD1 matching 8 bases. V shed 5 bases and J 6 bases; nucleotides not matched to a gene: 4. This CDR3 is 13 amino acids long. The germline V gene encodes CDR1 SGDLS and CDR2 YYNGEE. The CDR3 reads CASSQGAIQPQHF. CDR3 nucleotides: TGTGCCAGCAGTCAGGGGGCTATTCAGCCCCAGCATTTT.

The J gene is TRBJ1-6, the V gene TRBV7-3; D is possibly TRBD1 (5 bases). The length of the CDR3 is 15 residues. V was clipped by 5 bases and J by 2 bases, with 10 bases between them. In germline, CDR1 is SGHTA, CDR2 FQGTGA. The CDR3 DNA reads TGTGCCAGCAGCCAGCAGGGCCCCTATAATTCACCCCTCCACTTT. Its translation: CASSQQGPYNSPLHF.

The CDR3, as DNA: TGTGCCAGCAGCTTTAGTGGACACCAGAATGAAAAACTGTTTTTT. Translation: CASSFSGHQNEKLFF. The genes are TRBV7-3 and TRBJ1-4; TRBD1 might be the D (5 bases). CDR3 length: 15 residues. Trimming pared 3 bases from V and 5 bases from J, leaving 13 bases between. The germline CDR1 and CDR2 sequences are SGHTA and FQGTGA. Drawing the rest from reference TRBV7-3 and TRBJ1-4, the complete variable domain is GAGVSQTPSNKVTEKGKYVELRCDPISGHTALYWYRQSLGQGPEFLIYFQGTGAADDSGLPNDRFFAVRPEGSVSTLKIQRTERGDSAVYLCASSFSGHQNEKLFFGSGTQLSVL.

Written as DNA, the CDR3 is TGTGCCAGCAGACAGCCCGGAGGGGATACCGGGGAGCTGTTTTTT. This gives the protein CASRQPGGDTGELFF. V usage is TRBV6-6 and J usage is TRBJ2-2; the D gene is possibly TRBD2 (6 bases). The CDR3 loop spans 15 amino acids. The germline V and J ends were trimmed by 6 bases and 5 bases, with 16 bases remaining between them. The V gene's germline CDR1 is MNHNY and CDR2 SVGAGI (reference sequence).

This clone was seen only once. This chain uses TRBV4-1 with TRBJ1-4, with 8 bases matching TRBD1. CDR1 and CDR2 (germline): MGHRA, YSYEKL. V lost 1 base to trimming and J lost 4 bases; unmatched junction nucleotides: 5. There are 16 residues in the CDR3. The CDR3 DNA follows: TGCGCCAGCAGCCAAGGACTAGACAGGGGTAATGAAAAACTGTTTTTT. Protein sequence: CASSQGLDRGNEKLFF.

CDR3 sequence (DNA): TGTGCCAGCAGTGAGGCGGGGACAGGGGGCTTTGCTAATGAAAAACTGTTTTTT. It yields the protein CASSEAGTGGFANEKLFF. V gene TRBV25-1 combines with J gene TRBJ1-4; 12 bases align to TRBD1. The germline gives CDR1 MGHDK, CDR2 SYGVNS. V lost 3 bases and J lost 3; bases outside the gene matches: 8. The CDR3 is 18 residues long.

The rearrangement uses TRBV15 and TRBJ1-5; D perhaps matches TRBD1 (6 bases). The CDR3 runs to 15 residues. Trimming took 2 bases from V and 2 from J, leaving 10 bases between them. Germline V lookup: CDR1 LNHNV, CDR2 YYDKDF (reference sequence). The CDR3 protein is CATSRTGQGNQPQHF. DNA for the CDR3: TGTGCCACCAGCAGAACGGGACAAGGCAATCAGCCCCAGCATTTT.

The chain recombines TRBV7-8 with TRBJ2-7; D is possibly TRBD1 (6 bases). The CDR3 length is 12 residues. The germline CDR1 and CDR2 sequences are SGHVS and FQNEAQ. Trimming shortened V by 4 bases and J by 4 bases, and 8 bases separated the two germline ends. The CDR3 is CASSWTDYEQYF. The CDR3, as DNA: TGTGCCAGCAGCTGGACAGATTACGAGCAGTACTTC. Using reference TRBV7-8 and TRBJ2-7 for the parts outside the CDR3, the full variable domain is GAGVSQSPRYKVAKRGQDVALRCDPISGHVSLFWYQQALGQGPEFLTYFQNEAQLDKSGLPSDRFFAERPEGSVSTLKIQRTQQEDSAVYLCASSWTDYEQYFGPGTRLTVT.

J is TRBJ2-7 and V is TRBV6-1; TRBD2 matches 11 bases. V shed 7 bases and J 3 bases; nucleotides not matched to a gene: 5. This CDR3 spans 14 amino acids. From germline, CDR1 is MNHNS and CDR2 SASEGT. Here the CDR3 reads CASNRGTSGYEQYF. The CDR3 region has the DNA TGTGCCAGCAACAGGGGGACTAGCGGCTACGAGCAGTACTTC.

Of note for this clone: A read error may produce the germline difference seen at one junction end. The chain recombines TRBV7-7 with TRBJ2-3; TRBD2 matches 8 bases. CDR1 and CDR2 from the germline V gene are SSHAT and FNYEAQ (reference sequence). The length of the CDR3 is 17 residues. The CDR3 is CASSLNTGLATTDTQYF. CDR3 nucleotide sequence: TGTGCTAGCAGCTTAAATACCGGACTAGCCACCACAGATACGCAGTATTTT. Together with reference TRBV7-7 and TRBJ2-3, the CDR3 gives the full variable domain: GAGVSQSPRYKVTKRGQDVTLRCDPISSHATLYWYQQALGQGPEFLTYFNYEAQPDKSGLPSDRFSAERPEGSISTLTIQRTEQRDSAMYRCASSLNTGLATTDTQYFGPGTRLTVL.

This chain uses TRBV6-5 with TRBJ1-4, with 10 bases aligning to TRBD1. The germline V gene has CDR1 MNHEY and CDR2 SVGAGI. The CDR3 length is 13 residues. Trimming at V came to 6 bases and at J to 10 bases, leaving 5 bases not matched to a gene. CDR3 protein: CASSPGQGGKLFF. CDR3 DNA sequence: TGTGCCAGCAGCCCAGGACAGGGGGGAAAACTGTTTTTT.

This clone appeared a single time. The chain is built from TRBV27 and TRBJ1-1; D call uncertain. The germline V and J ends were trimmed by 1 base and 6 bases, with 9 bases remaining between them. This CDR3 is 13 amino acids long. CDR1 and CDR2 from the germline V gene are MNHEY and SMNVEV (reference sequence). In DNA, the CDR3 is TGTGCCAGCAGTTTATTGGGAGGCCCTGAAGCTTTCTTT. Translating it yields CASSLLGGPEAFF.

In this sample, this clone turned up a few times. The chain has TRBV30 and TRBJ1-1, with D perhaps TRBD1 (6 bases). The CDR3 totals 14 residues. Germline-derived CDR1 and CDR2 are GTSNPN and SVGIG (reference sequence). Trimming removed 2 bases from V and 3 bases from J, with 13 bases in between. CDR3 in amino acids: CAWSRTYRDTEAFF. The CDR3 nucleotides are TGTGCCTGGAGTAGGACCTACAGGGACACTGAAGCTTTCTTT.